This passage covers 11 T cell receptor beta chains from one sample sequenced in a study of T cell repertoires in cytomegalovirus infection. One entry per CDR3 protein results from TCRdb running MiXCR on the reads. The sample has some 450,000 distinct CDR3 sequences; around 32% are singletons. Sequencing was done on a sample of PBMCs. The receptors stem from a human donor in good health (CMV status not recorded). Some clones in this sample may be carry-over from other donors' samples.

The chain has TRBV10-3 and TRBJ2-5; TRBD1 agrees at 9 bases. The germline CDR1 and CDR2 sequences are ENHRY and SYGVKD. The CDR3 totals 13 residues. The V and J ends lost 10 bases and 5 bases, in that order; junction bases with no gene match: 8. CDR3 sequence reads: CASSGDRDETQYF. The CDR3 DNA reads TGTGCCAGCAGCGGGGACAGGGATGAGACCCAGTACTTC.

This clonotype was detected a few times. The chain has TRBV6-6 and TRBJ2-7; D tentatively fits TRBD1 or TRBD2 (5 bases each). Trimming pared 0 bases from V and 7 bases from J, leaving 13 bases between. The CDR3 is 14 residues long. CDR1 MNHNY and CDR2 SVGAGI come from the germline V gene (reference sequence). CDR3 coding DNA: TGTGCCAGCAGTTACTCAACCCCGGGGCCGGAGCAGTACTTC. Protein product: CASSYSTPGPEQYF.

Here the CDR3 DNA reads TGTGCCAGCAGCTTAAACATTCGGAGGGGGCCCAATGAGCAGTTCTTC. It specifies CASSLNIRRGPNEQFF. This chain joins TRBV11-2 and TRBJ2-1, with D possibly matching TRBD1 (7 bases). The CDR3 is 16 amino acids. Trimming shortened V by 2 bases and J by 6 bases, and 17 bases separated the two germline ends. Germline V gives CDR1 SGHAT, CDR2 FQNNGV.

The rearrangement links TRBV7-9 to TRBJ2-2; D gene ambiguous. Germline V gene data show CDR1 as SEHNR and CDR2 as FQNEAQ (reference sequence). This CDR3 is 14 amino acids long. V was trimmed by 5 bases and J by 5 bases, leaving 12 bases between them. The CDR3 is CASSLLQVTGELFF. The CDR3 bases are TGTGCCAGCAGCCTACTGCAAGTAACCGGGGAGCTGTTTTTT. The complete variable domain, with remaining parts taken from reference TRBV7-9 and TRBJ2-2, reads DTGVSQNPRHKITKRGQNVTFRCDPISEHNRLYWYRQTLGQGPEFLTYFQNEAQLEKSRLLSDRFSAERPKGSFSTLEIQRTEQGDSAMYLCASSLLQVTGELFFGEGSRLTVL.

The J gene is TRBJ1-4, the V gene TRBV14, with a possible D match to TRBD1 (6 bases). The germline V gene encodes CDR1 SGHDN and CDR2 FVKESK. V was trimmed by 0 bases and J by 3 bases, leaving 11 bases between them. The CDR3 loop spans 16 amino acids. The CDR3 DNA reads TGTGCCAGCAGCCAAGACATACAGGGTCCTAATGAAAAACTGTTTTTT. Amino acids: CASSQDIQGPNEKLFF. The entire variable domain, with the rest obtained from reference TRBV14 and TRBJ1-4, is as follows: EAGVTQFPSHSVIEKGQTVTLRCDPISGHDNLYWYRRVMGKEIKFLLHFVKESKQDESGMPNNRFLAERTGGTYSTLKVQPAELEDSGVYFCASSQDIQGPNEKLFFGSGTQLSVL.

Comment on this clonotype: One end of the junction varies from germline; a read error may be responsible. The chain uses TRBV12-3 or TRBV12-4 and TRBJ1-5; unclear D gene. The CDR3 sequence is 14 residues long. DNA of the CDR3: TGTTCCAGCAGTTTTACGGGGATTTATCAGCCCCAGCATTTT. It specifies CSSSFTGIYQPQHF.

This rearrangement joins TRBV2 to TRBJ1-3; possible D gene TRBD1, 6 bases. The CDR3 sequence is 15 residues long. Per the germline V gene, CDR1 is SNHLY and CDR2 is FYNNEI. Trimming cost V 3 bases and J 0 bases, with 9 bases left between them. As DNA, the CDR3 is TGTGCCAGCAGTGATGGACAGACCTCTGGAAACACCATATATTTT. It specifies CASSDGQTSGNTIYF.

For this clonotype: At one end, the junction sequence differs from germline, possibly due to a read error. The chain recombines TRBV4-1 with TRBJ2-1; 8 positions match TRBD2. CDR3 length: 18 amino acids. Germline V lookup: CDR1 MGHRA, CDR2 YSYEKL. CDR3: CASSQAVSGASSYNEPCF. DNA of the CDR3: TGCGCCAGCAGCCAAGCGGTTAGCGGGGCGAGCTCCTACAATGAGCCGTGCTTC.

This chain uses TRBV29-1 with TRBJ1-1; D unclear. This CDR3 has 12 residues. Looked up from germline, CDR1 is SQVTM and CDR2 is ANQGSEA. The germline V and J ends were trimmed by 4 bases and 0 bases, with 6 bases remaining between them. The CDR3 reads CSVAYVNTEAFF. CDR3 coding DNA: TGCAGCGTTGCGTACGTGAACACTGAAGCTTTCTTT.

The chain is built from TRBV6-2 or TRBV6-3 and TRBJ2-1, with D perhaps assigned TRBD1 or TRBD2 (6 bases each). V dropped 5 bases and J dropped 2 bases, with 13 bases sitting between them. Germline V gene lookup returns CDR1 MNHEY and CDR2 SVGEGT. This CDR3 region has 15 residues. The chain's CDR3 is CASSARGPTYNEQFF. The CDR3 DNA reads as TGTGCCAGCAGTGCCCGGGGGCCCACCTACAATGAGCAGTTCTTC.

This clonotype has ten or more counts. The chain is built from TRBV12-3 or TRBV12-4 and TRBJ1-6, with D unresolved. The length of the CDR3 is 12 residues. The ends were cut back, 8 bases at V and 9 bases at J, with 11 bases in the middle. The CDR3 loop is CASWGGGSPLHF. In DNA form, the CDR3 reads TGTGCCAGCTGGGGAGGAGGTTCACCCCTCCACTTT.